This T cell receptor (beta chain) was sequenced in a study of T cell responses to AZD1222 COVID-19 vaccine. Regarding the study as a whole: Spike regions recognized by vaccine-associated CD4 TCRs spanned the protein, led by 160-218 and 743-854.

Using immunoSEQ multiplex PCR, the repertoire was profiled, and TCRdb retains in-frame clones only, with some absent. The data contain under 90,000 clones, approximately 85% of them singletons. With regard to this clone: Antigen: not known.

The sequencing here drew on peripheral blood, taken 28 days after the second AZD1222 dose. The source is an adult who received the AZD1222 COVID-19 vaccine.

DNA for the CDR3: TGTGCCAGCTCACCCCAAATGGACAGCCGTAATCAGCCCCAGCATTTT. Encoded protein: CASSPQMDSRNQPQHF. This chain joins TRBV18 and TRBJ1-5, with TRBD1 as a possible D gene (6 bases). This CDR3 is 16 amino acids long. The germline V gene encodes CDR1 KGHSH and CDR2 LQKENI. Trimming took off 3 bases at V and 4 bases at J, with 16 bases between the two ends.